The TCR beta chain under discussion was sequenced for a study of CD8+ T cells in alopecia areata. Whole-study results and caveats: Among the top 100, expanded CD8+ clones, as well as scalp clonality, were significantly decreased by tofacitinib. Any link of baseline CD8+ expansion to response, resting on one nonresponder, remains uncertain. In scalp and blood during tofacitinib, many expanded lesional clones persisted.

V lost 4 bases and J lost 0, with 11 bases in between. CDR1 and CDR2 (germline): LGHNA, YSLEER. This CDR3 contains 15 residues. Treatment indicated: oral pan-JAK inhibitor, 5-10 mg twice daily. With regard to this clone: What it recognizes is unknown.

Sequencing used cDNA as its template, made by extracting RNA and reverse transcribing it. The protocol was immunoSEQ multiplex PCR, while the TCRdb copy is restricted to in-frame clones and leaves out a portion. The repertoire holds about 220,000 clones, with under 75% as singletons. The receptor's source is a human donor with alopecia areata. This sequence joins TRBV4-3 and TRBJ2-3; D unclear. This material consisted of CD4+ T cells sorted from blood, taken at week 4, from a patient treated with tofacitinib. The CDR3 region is CASSPQKYSTDTQYF. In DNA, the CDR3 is TGCGCCAGCAGCCCACAGAAATATAGCACAGATACGCAGTATTTT.